A single sample is the source of the 14 T cell receptor beta chains below, sequenced in a study of blood T cell repertoires in COVID-19 (dated by TCRdb to the early 2020s). The library was built by means of the immunoSEQ multiplex PCR assay. The table comes from immuneACCESS by way of TCRdb, which keeps in-frame sequences with V and J called. Part of the clones is missing from these tables; in studies checked, under half for an unresolved V gene and the rest for unknown reasons. For this sample there are around 120,000 clones; around 81% appear just once. Jointly, the top ten make up over 2% of the sample. The specimen was peripheral blood. The source of these receptors is a man between 65 and 85 years old with acute or convalescent COVID-19.

This clone was found once. The chain has TRBV19 and TRBJ1-3; no reliable D call. The germline V and J ends were trimmed by 4 bases and 4 bases, with 23 bases remaining between them. There are 18 residues in the CDR3. Looked up from germline, CDR1 is LNHDA and CDR2 is SQIVND (reference sequence). The CDR3 DNA follows: TGTGCCAGTAGTAAAGGTCCCATTGAGGGCGCAAAAGGAAACACCATATATTTT. As protein: CASSKGPIEGAKGNTIYF.

The rearrangement joins TRBV5-1 to TRBJ2-5; 15 nucleotides align to TRBD2. Germline loops: CDR1 SGHRS, CDR2 YFSETQ. V trimming: 3 bases; J trimming: 4 bases; junction bases outside the gene matches: 4. This CDR3 contains 16 residues. The CDR3 DNA reads as TGCGCCAGCAGCTCGGGACTAGCGGGGGGAGTAGAGACCCAGTACTTC. It is translated as CASSSGLAGGVETQYF.

The table lists this clone with a few counts. The chain links TRBV7-2 to TRBJ2-7; the match to TRBD1 covers 9 bases. The CDR3 is 16 residues long. Trimming took 0 bases from V and 7 from J; bases not matched to a gene: 10. Germline CDR1 and CDR2: SGHTA and FQGNSA. The CDR3 loop reads CASSLAPGQGLGEQYF. CDR3 nucleotide sequence: TGTGCCAGCAGCTTAGCACCGGGACAGGGACTCGGAGAGCAGTACTTC.

The chain couples TRBV3-1 (or the pseudogene TRBV3-2) to TRBJ2-3; tentative D call: TRBD1 (5 bases). Germline values: CDR1 LGHDT, CDR2 YNNKEL (reference sequence). V was shortened by 11 bases and J by 3 bases, with 12 bases between the two germline ends. The CDR3 covers 12 residues. The CDR3 reads CASVGATDTQYF. The CDR3 DNA sequence: TGTGCCTCTGTAGGGGCAACAGATACGCAGTATTTT.

The chain has TRBV2 and TRBJ1-5; unclear D gene. Trimming stripped 1 base from V and 3 bases from J, with 10 bases between. The germline CDR1 and CDR2 sequences are SNHLY and FYNNEI. The CDR3 spans 15 residues. CDR3 DNA sequence: TGTGCCAGCAGTGAAGGAGAAGCCCACAATCAGCCCCAGCATTTT. Translated, it gives CASSEGEAHNQPQHF.

This chain links TRBV3-1 (or the pseudogene TRBV3-2) with TRBJ2-7; D is uncertain. V was clipped by 0 bases and J by 7 bases, with 13 bases between them. The CDR3 runs 14 residues. The germline V gene encodes CDR1 LGHDT and CDR2 YNNKEL (reference sequence). CDR3 DNA sequence: TGTGCCAGCAGCCAAGATCAGGTGTCGGCAGAGCAGTACTTC. This sequence encodes CASSQDQVSAEQYF.

The chain joins TRBV7-9 to TRBJ1-1; D is uncertain. CDR3 length equals 14 residues. Between the trimmed V and J ends, which lost 0 bases and 4 bases, there was a span of 9 bases. The germline V gene encodes CDR1 SEHNR and CDR2 FQNEAQ (reference sequence). The CDR3 here is CASSLAGRPTEAFF. The CDR3 nucleotides read TGTGCCAGCAGCTTAGCGGGGAGGCCCACTGAAGCTTTCTTT.

This clone was counted between two and nine times. This chain uses TRBV4-2 with TRBJ2-7; 8 nucleotides match TRBD2. The junction had 6 bases not matched to a gene; V was cut back by 0 bases and J by 2 bases. CDR1 is LGHNA and CDR2 is YNFKEQ in the germline V gene. The CDR3 consists of 16 residues. CDR3 bases: TGTGCCAGCAGCCAAGAACTAGCGGATGGCCCCTACGAGCAGTACTTC. Translation gives CASSQELADGPYEQYF.

This chain connects TRBV5-1 to TRBJ1-4; 10 bases fit TRBD1. The CDR3 is made up of 17 amino acids. J was trimmed by 6 bases and V by 2 bases; bases with no gene match: 10. Germline loops: CDR1 SGHRS, CDR2 YFSETQ. In DNA, the CDR3 is TGCGCCAGCAGCTTAACCCGGGACAGGGGACTGGATGAAAAACTGTTTTTT. Protein: CASSLTRDRGLDEKLFF.

J is TRBJ2-5 and V is TRBV4-1; D is perhaps TRBD2 (6 bases). In germline, CDR1 is MGHRA, CDR2 YSYEKL. This CDR3 region has 16 residues. With 3 bases removed from V and 1 base from J, the gap between germline ends came to 15 bases. This CDR3 reads CASSQLSTRPQETQYF. In DNA form, the CDR3 reads TGCGCCAGCAGCCAGCTATCGACTAGGCCCCAAGAGACCCAGTACTTC.

The chain recombines TRBV9 with TRBJ2-3; 8 nucleotides line up with TRBD2. J lost 2 bases, V lost 0 bases, and 2 bases had no gene match. Germline-derived CDR1 and CDR2 are SGDLS and YYNGEE. The CDR3 has 15 amino acids. The CDR3 loop is CASSVEAGATDTQYF. Here the CDR3 DNA reads TGTGCCAGCAGCGTAGAAGCGGGGGCCACAGATACGCAGTATTTT.

This chain uses TRBV7-2 with TRBJ2-7; tentative D call: TRBD1 (5 bases). V lost 2 bases and J lost 7, with 21 bases in between. The CDR3 is 16 residues long. Germline assignment: CDR1 SGHTA and CDR2 FQGNSA. The CDR3 DNA is TGTGCCAGCAGCTTACAGGGAAATTCCCTAATGAGAGAGCAGTACTTC. Translated, it gives CASSLQGNSLMREQYF.

The chain links TRBV6-6 to TRBJ2-1, with D unclear. The CDR3 covers 13 residues. Germline CDR1 is MNHNY and CDR2 is SVGAGI (reference sequence). Deletions cut 4 bases from V and 9 bases from J, with 13 bases between. CDR3: CASSSSPRVEQFF. CDR3 DNA sequence: TGTGCCAGCAGTTCCTCCCCCCGTGTTGAGCAGTTCTTC.

V and J are TRBV29-1 and TRBJ1-1; D remains unclear. The germline V and J ends were trimmed by 0 bases and 11 bases, with 7 bases remaining between them. CDR3 length: 10 residues. The V gene's germline CDR1 is SQVTM and CDR2 ANQGSEA. CDR3 sequence reads: CSVEDPAAFF. DNA of the CDR3: TGCAGCGTTGAAGATCCAGCGGCTTTCTTT. Together with reference TRBV29-1 and TRBJ1-1, the CDR3 gives the full variable domain: SAVISQKPSRDICQRGTSLTIQCQVDSQVTMMFWYRQQPGQSLTLIATANQGSEATYESGFVIDKFPISRPNLTFSTLTVSNMSPEDSSIYLCSVEDPAAFFGQGTRLTVV.